What follows are 32 T cell receptor beta chains derived from one specimen sequenced in a study of chemoradiotherapy in HPV16-positive cancers. Using immunoSEQ multiplex PCR, the repertoire was profiled, and TCRdb retains in-frame clones only, with some absent. Of just over 1,500 clones in the sample, 82% were seen once. The source material was tumor tissue, sampled from a patient who underwent chemoradiotherapy. The receptors stem from a human donor with HPV-associated anogenital cancer.

The chain employs TRBV5-1 and TRBJ2-2; D is ambiguous. Germline CDR1 and CDR2: SGHRS and YFSETQ. Trimming took 7 bases from V and 3 from J, leaving 13 bases between them. The CDR3 has 14 amino acids. CDR3 bases: TGCGCCAGCCAACACCGGACGGACACCGGGGAGCTGTTTTTT. Translated: CASQHRTDTGELFF.

This clone has more than one count but fewer than ten. V usage is TRBV7-3 and J usage is TRBJ2-2, with 9 positions matching TRBD1. Unmatched junction bases numbered 9, after V lost 2 bases and J lost 5 bases. The CDR3 has 17 amino acids. Germline values: CDR1 SGHTA, CDR2 FQGTGA. DNA of the CDR3: TGTGCCAGCAGCTTAGGAGGAACAGGGGGCGGGACCGGGGAGCTGTTTTTT. Translation: CASSLGGTGGGTGELFF.

Here the CDR3 DNA reads TGTGCCATCAGTGACCCCTCCCGGGGGGGAGAGACCCAGTACTTC. Translated, it gives CAISDPSRGGETQYF. The V and J genes are TRBV10-3 and TRBJ2-5; 8 bases align to TRBD2. From germline, CDR1 is ENHRY and CDR2 SYGVKD. V lost 3 bases, J lost 4 bases, and 7 bases stayed unmatched. The CDR3 runs 15 residues.

The gene calls are TRBV6-6 and TRBJ2-7, with D possibly matching TRBD1 (5 bases). The CDR3 extends over 13 amino acids. Germline V gene lookup returns CDR1 MNHNY and CDR2 SVGAGI (reference sequence). The ends were cut back, 4 bases at V and 1 base at J, with 8 bases in the middle. The CDR3 DNA sequence: TGTGCCAGCAGTTTGGGGCGGTCCTACGAGCAGTACTTC. The encoded protein is CASSLGRSYEQYF.

This chain connects TRBV5-1 to TRBJ2-3, with 12 nucleotides matching TRBD2. The CDR3 extends over 17 amino acids. Per germline, CDR1 SGHRS and CDR2 YFSETQ. V lost 0 bases and J lost 2; bases outside the gene matches: 4. The CDR3 DNA reads as TGCGCCAGCAGCTTGGGACTAGCGGGGGCGTACACAGATACGCAGTATTTT. This encodes CASSLGLAGAYTDTQYF.

The chain carries TRBV25-1 and TRBJ2-7, with D perhaps matching TRBD2 (6 bases). Trimming removed 7 bases at V and 0 bases at J, with 7 bases between. Per the germline V gene, CDR1 is MGHDK and CDR2 is SYGVNS. This CDR3 is built from 12 residues. The CDR3 region has the DNA TGTGCCAGCACCGGGAGCTCCTACGAGCAGTACTTC. This translates into CASTGSSYEQYF.

J is TRBJ2-1 and V is TRBV27; D not certain. The germline V gene has CDR1 MNHEY and CDR2 SMNVEV (reference sequence). CDR3 length: 13 amino acids. V was trimmed by 2 bases and J by 10 bases, leaving 12 bases between them. The CDR3 sequence: CASSLGVRAEQFF. CDR3 bases: TGTGCCAGCAGTTTAGGGGTTCGGGCCGAGCAGTTCTTC.

This chain links TRBV30 with TRBJ2-2; D possibly uses TRBD1 or TRBD2 (5 bases each). CDR3 length: 19 residues. Trimming shortened V by 0 bases and J by 4 bases, and 24 bases separated the two germline ends. Germline CDR1 GTSNPN, CDR2 SVGIG (reference sequence). The DNA of the CDR3 is TGTGCCTGGAGTGTACTTCCGGGGCCCGCCCGGCGATTCACCGGGGAGCTGTTTTTT. Protein sequence: CAWSVLPGPARRFTGELFF.

This rearrangement joins TRBV18 to TRBJ2-7; 9 bases are shared with TRBD1. The CDR3 consists of 14 residues. The germline V gene encodes CDR1 KGHSH and CDR2 LQKENI. V trimming: 5 bases; J trimming: 0 bases; junction bases outside the gene matches: 2. The CDR3 DNA follows: TGTGCCAGCTCAGACAGGGGGAGCTCCTACGAGCAGTACTTC. The encoded protein is CASSDRGSSYEQYF.

This rearrangement joins TRBV27 to TRBJ1-6; no clear D gene. V was shortened by 2 bases and J by 8 bases, with 4 bases between the two germline ends. The length of the CDR3 is 12 residues. Germline V CDR1 and CDR2: MNHEY, SMNVEV (reference sequence). This CDR3 is CASSLNHSPLHF. CDR3 nucleotides: TGTGCCAGCAGTTTAAACCATTCACCCCTCCACTTT.

V is TRBV27 and J is TRBJ2-5, with D perhaps TRBD2 (7 bases). This CDR3 spans 16 amino acids. V was trimmed by 3 bases and J by 2 bases, leaving 16 bases between them. The germline CDR1 and CDR2 sequences are MNHEY and SMNVEV (reference sequence). CDR3 protein: CASSFWAGAPQETQYF. CDR3 nucleotides: TGTGCCAGCAGTTTCTGGGCGGGGGCCCCTCAAGAGACCCAGTACTTC.

V gene TRBV6-6 combines with J gene TRBJ1-1; D gene unclear. This CDR3 comprises 10 residues. V was cut by 8 bases and J by 7 bases, with 8 bases left in between. CDR1 and CDR2 (germline): MNHNY, SVGAGI (reference sequence). In DNA, the CDR3 is TGTGCCAGCGGGCATTTTGAAGCTTTCTTT. It encodes CASGHFEAFF.

V is TRBV9 and J is TRBJ2-7; D not resolved. Per the germline V gene, CDR1 is SGDLS and CDR2 is YYNGEE. V shed 3 bases and J shed 3 bases, with 10 bases lying between them. This CDR3 contains 13 residues. The CDR3 protein is CASSGKPNYEQYV. CDR3 DNA: TGTGCCAGCAGCGGGAAACCGAACTACGAGCAGTACGTC.

The V and J genes are TRBV11-3 and TRBJ2-1, with D possibly TRBD2 on 6 matching bases. The germline V gene has CDR1 SGHNT and CDR2 YENEEA. This CDR3 region has 16 residues. V lost 6 bases and J lost 3, with 18 bases in between. The DNA for the CDR3 is TGTGCCAGCAGTTACTCCGGGACTGGGGACTACAATGAGCAGTTCTTC. Its protein is CASSYSGTGDYNEQFF.

The genes are TRBV7-2 and TRBJ1-4; D is undetermined. The CDR3 is 13 amino acids. V lost 3 bases, J lost 14 bases, and 16 bases lay in between. CDR1 and CDR2 (germline): SGHTA, FQGNSA. The CDR3 is CASSFVGGPQLFF. The CDR3 DNA follows: TGTGCCAGCAGCTTCGTCGGAGGGCCACAGCTGTTTTTT.

The chain has TRBV7-8 and TRBJ1-1; D not certain. Germline values: CDR1 SGHVS, CDR2 FQNEAQ. The CDR3 is made up of 13 amino acids. V lost 1 base and J lost 0, with 3 bases in between. The CDR3 nucleotides read TGTGCCAGCAGCTTAGGGATGAACACTGAAGCTTTCTTT. Protein product: CASSLGMNTEAFF.

The chain carries TRBV14 and TRBJ1-4; 9 nucleotides match TRBD1. The CDR3 sequence is 15 residues long. V shed 4 bases, J shed 3 bases, and the junction held 3 bases outside the gene matches. Germline assignment: CDR1 SGHDN and CDR2 FVKESK. Here the CDR3 DNA reads TGTGCCAGCAGCCCTCGGACAGGGGCTAATGAAAAACTGTTTTTT. Its protein product is CASSPRTGANEKLFF.

The chain is built from TRBV6-5 and TRBJ2-4, with D hard to call. CDR1 is MNHEY, CDR2 SVGAGI, per germline. The CDR3 is 14 amino acids. Trimming stripped 7 bases from V and 0 bases from J, with 10 bases between. The CDR3 loop reads CASTGPLAKNIQYF. DNA for the CDR3: TGTGCCAGCACCGGCCCTTTAGCCAAAAACATTCAGTACTTC.

V is TRBV10-2 and J is TRBJ1-3, with a tentative D call TRBD1 (6 bases). Between the trimmed V and J ends, which lost 7 bases and 0 bases, there was a span of 13 bases. Germline loops: CDR1 WSHSY, CDR2 SAAADI. The CDR3 is 15 amino acids. The CDR3 coding sequence is TGCGCCAGCACCATCGGACAGACCTCTGGAAACACCATATATTTT. Translation: CASTIGQTSGNTIYF.

The chain couples TRBV19 to TRBJ2-3; no clear D gene. V lost 6 bases and J 1 base, leaving 5 bases between the germline ends. Germline V gives CDR1 LNHDA, CDR2 SQIVND (reference sequence). The CDR3 is 12 residues long. CDR3 region: CASRARTDTQYF. The CDR3 region has the DNA TGTGCCAGTAGGGCCCGCACAGATACGCAGTATTTT.

CDR3 sequence (DNA): TGTGCCAGCAGCCGAAACCCCACCCTAGGAAACCATCAAGAGACCCAGTACTTC. Protein: CASSRNPTLGNHQETQYF. The chain has TRBV7-2 and TRBJ2-5; D is uncertain. CDR1 is SGHTA, CDR2 FQGNSA, per germline. V lost 5 bases and J lost 2, with 24 bases in between. The length of the CDR3 is 18 residues.

The V gene is TRBV27, the J gene TRBJ2-7, with D possibly TRBD2 on 5 matching bases. Between the trimmed V and J ends, which lost 5 bases and 4 bases, there was a span of 12 bases. From germline, CDR1 is MNHEY and CDR2 SMNVEV (reference sequence). CDR3 length equals 13 residues. DNA of the CDR3: TGTGCCAGCAGTGCGGGCCCCAAATACGAGCAGTACGTC. Translated, it gives CASSAGPKYEQYV.

The gene calls are TRBV5-1 and TRBJ1-2; 8 bases map to TRBD1. Germline loops: CDR1 SGHRS, CDR2 YFSETQ. The V and J ends lost 4 bases and 4 bases, in that order; junction bases with no gene match: 12. This CDR3 has 16 amino acids. The CDR3 bases are TGCGCCAGCAGCCCAGAACCGGGACAGGCAACCTATGGCTACACCTTC. Residues: CASSPEPGQATYGYTF.

The CDR3 here is CASSQRGGWTYEQYF. DNA of the CDR3: TGTGCCAGCAGCCAACGGGGGGGATGGACCTACGAGCAGTACTTC. The genes are TRBV7-2 and TRBJ2-5; 8 nucleotides match TRBD2. The J call may be in error: the DNA end matches TRBJ2-7 better. The CDR3 is 15 residues long. The V gene's germline CDR1 is SGHTA and CDR2 FQGNSA.

This sequence joins TRBV7-9 and TRBJ2-3; D unclear. The CDR3 has 15 amino acids. From germline, CDR1 is SEHNR and CDR2 FQNEAQ (reference sequence). V was clipped by 3 bases and J by 3 bases, with 13 bases between them. The CDR3: CASSFHIQFTDTQYF. CDR3 in DNA: TGTGCCAGCAGCTTTCATATCCAGTTTACAGATACGCAGTATTTT.

The gene calls are TRBV7-3 and TRBJ2-1; 11 bases align to TRBD2. Germline V gives CDR1 SGHTA, CDR2 FQGTGA. V gave up 2 bases and J gave up 8 bases; unmatched junction bases: 2. The CDR3 loop spans 14 amino acids. The CDR3 sequence: CASSLLAGGDEQFF. The CDR3, as DNA: TGTGCCAGCAGCTTACTAGCGGGGGGCGATGAGCAGTTCTTC.

The chain recombines TRBV4-2 with TRBJ1-1, with a possible D match to TRBD1 (5 bases). The CDR3 is made up of 14 amino acids. Trimming removed 0 bases from V and 4 bases from J, with 9 bases in between. Per germline, CDR1 LGHNA and CDR2 YNFKEQ. The CDR3 loop is CASSQDWGRTEAFF. CDR3 in DNA: TGTGCCAGCAGCCAAGATTGGGGCCGCACTGAAGCTTTCTTT.

This chain links TRBV6-5 with TRBJ2-3; 7 nucleotides align to TRBD2. V lost 4 bases, J lost 1 base, and 8 bases stayed unmatched. Germline values: CDR1 MNHEY, CDR2 SVGAGI. CDR3 length equals 16 residues. The CDR3 region has the DNA TGTGCCAGCAGTTTCGGAAGCGGGACCCGCACAGATACGCAGTATTTT. Its translation: CASSFGSGTRTDTQYF.

This clone was counted once. The gene calls are TRBV10-3 and TRBJ1-3, with D possibly being TRBD1 (6 bases). The V gene's germline CDR1 is ENHRY and CDR2 SYGVKD. The CDR3 has 16 residues. Here the CDR3 reads CAIGRGGSNAGNTIYF. Written as DNA, the CDR3 is TGTGCTATAGGTCGAGGGGGGTCCAATGCTGGAAACACCATATATTTT.

This chain joins TRBV9 and TRBJ2-3; no definite D call. The germline CDR1 and CDR2 sequences are SGDLS and YYNGEE. The CDR3 runs to 14 residues. The V end was cut by 0 bases, the J end by 2 bases, with 7 bases between. CDR3 sequence: CASSVGPNTDTQYF. The CDR3 nucleotides read TGTGCCAGCAGCGTAGGCCCTAACACAGATACGCAGTATTTT.

This clone was counted once. The V gene is TRBV15, the J gene TRBJ1-4; no reliable D call. Trimming left V 7 bases short and J 4 bases short, with 10 bases between. This CDR3 is built from 13 residues. Germline V gene sequence: CDR1 LNHNV, CDR2 YYDKDF (reference sequence). The CDR3 is CATKSSLNEKLFF. The DNA of the CDR3 is TGTGCCACCAAAAGCTCCCTTAATGAAAAACTGTTTTTT.

This clone was observed a handful of times. The chain employs TRBV28 and TRBJ2-4; 7 nucleotides line up with TRBD1. The V gene's germline CDR1 is MDHEN and CDR2 SYDVKM. Losses at the gene ends were 6 bases for V and 9 bases for J; bases not matched to a gene: 8. The CDR3 runs to 13 residues. The CDR3 reads CASSSGTVGIQYF. The CDR3 coding sequence is TGTGCCAGCAGCTCCGGGACAGTCGGCATTCAGTACTTC.